This T cell receptor (beta chain) was observed in a study of OX40 agonist ivuxolimab in advanced cancers. Germline V gives CDR1 SGHRS, CDR2 YFSETQ. After removal of 4 bases from V and 1 base from J, the junction contained 14 bases not matched to a gene. This CDR3 has 18 residues. This table comes from immunoSEQ multiplex PCR, and its TCRdb copy is limited to in-frame clones, with some not included. This sample yields 78,000 or so clones, of which about nine tenths are seen a single time; approximately 0.81% belongs to the top ten. Sequenced here: CD4+ or CD8+ T cells sorted from blood, sampled in a trial of the OX40 agonist ivuxolimab. The chain links TRBV5-1 to TRBJ1-1, with 9 bases identical to TRBD1. This TCR was sampled from an adult with an advanced solid tumor such as melanoma, head and neck, liver or kidney cancer. CDR3 sequence reads: CASSQRSGTGIANTEAFF. The CDR3 coding sequence is TGCGCCAGCAGCCAACGATCCGGGACAGGGATCGCGAACACTGAAGCTTTCTTT.